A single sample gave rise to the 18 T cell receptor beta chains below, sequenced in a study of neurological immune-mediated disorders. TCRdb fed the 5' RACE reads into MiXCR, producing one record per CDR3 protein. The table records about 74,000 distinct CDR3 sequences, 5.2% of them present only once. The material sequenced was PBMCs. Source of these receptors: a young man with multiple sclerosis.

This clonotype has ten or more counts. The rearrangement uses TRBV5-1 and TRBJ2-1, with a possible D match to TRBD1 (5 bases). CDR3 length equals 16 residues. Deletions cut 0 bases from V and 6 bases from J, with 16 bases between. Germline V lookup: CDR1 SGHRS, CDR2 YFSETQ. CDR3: CASSLEGIAWGNEQFF. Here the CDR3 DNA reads TGCGCCAGCAGCTTGGAGGGGATCGCGTGGGGCAATGAGCAGTTCTTC.

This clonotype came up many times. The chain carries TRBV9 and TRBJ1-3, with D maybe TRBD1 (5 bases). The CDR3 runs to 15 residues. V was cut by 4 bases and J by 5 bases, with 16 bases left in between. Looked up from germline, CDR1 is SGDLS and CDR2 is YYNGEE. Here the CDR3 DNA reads TGTGCCAGCAGCCCCTCGGGGGGGTGGCGAAACACCATATATTTT. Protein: CASSPSGGWRNTIYF.

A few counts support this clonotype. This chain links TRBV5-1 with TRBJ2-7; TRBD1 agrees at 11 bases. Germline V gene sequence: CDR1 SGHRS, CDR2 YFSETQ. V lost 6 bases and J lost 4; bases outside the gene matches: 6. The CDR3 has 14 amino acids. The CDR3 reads CASTVGTGGYEQYF. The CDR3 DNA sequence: TGCGCCAGCACGGTCGGGACAGGGGGATACGAGCAGTACTTC.

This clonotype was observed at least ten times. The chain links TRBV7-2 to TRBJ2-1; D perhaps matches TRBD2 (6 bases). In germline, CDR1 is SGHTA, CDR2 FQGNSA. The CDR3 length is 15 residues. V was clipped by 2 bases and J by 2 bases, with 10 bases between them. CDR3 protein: CASSLRGGAYNEQFF. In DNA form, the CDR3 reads TGTGCCAGCAGCTTAAGGGGCGGGGCCTACAATGAGCAGTTCTTC.

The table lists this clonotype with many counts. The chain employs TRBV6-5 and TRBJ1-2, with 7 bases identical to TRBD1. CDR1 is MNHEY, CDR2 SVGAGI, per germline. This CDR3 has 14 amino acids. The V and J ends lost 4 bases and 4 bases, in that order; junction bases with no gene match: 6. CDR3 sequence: CASSLHRGPYGYTF. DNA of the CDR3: TGTGCCAGCAGTTTACACAGGGGTCCCTATGGCTACACCTTC.

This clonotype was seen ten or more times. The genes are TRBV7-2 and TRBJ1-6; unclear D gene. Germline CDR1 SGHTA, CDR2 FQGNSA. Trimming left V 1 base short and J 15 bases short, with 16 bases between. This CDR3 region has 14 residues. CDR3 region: CASSLDGLKQNLHF. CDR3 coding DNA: TGTGCCAGCAGCTTAGATGGCCTAAAACAGAACCTCCACTTT.

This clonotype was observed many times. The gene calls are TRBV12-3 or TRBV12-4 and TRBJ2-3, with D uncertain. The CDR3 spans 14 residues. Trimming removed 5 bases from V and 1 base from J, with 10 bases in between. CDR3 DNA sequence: TGTGCCAGCAGTCCAACCCGAGGCACAGATACGCAGTATTTT. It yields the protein CASSPTRGTDTQYF.

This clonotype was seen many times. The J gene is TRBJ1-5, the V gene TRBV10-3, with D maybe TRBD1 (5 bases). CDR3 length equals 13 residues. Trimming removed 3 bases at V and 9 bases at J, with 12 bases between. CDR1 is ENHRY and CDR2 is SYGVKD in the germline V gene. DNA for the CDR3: TGTGCCATCAGTGAACGGGACCCAGGGCCCCAGCATTTT. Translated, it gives CAISERDPGPQHF.

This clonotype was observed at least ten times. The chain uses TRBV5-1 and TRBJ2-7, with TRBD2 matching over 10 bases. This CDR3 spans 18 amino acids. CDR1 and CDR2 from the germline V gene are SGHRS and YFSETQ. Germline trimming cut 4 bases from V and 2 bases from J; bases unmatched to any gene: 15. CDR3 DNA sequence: TGCGCCAGCAGCCCGCGCTCGAGAACTAGCGGGGAGCCCTACGAGCAGTACTTC. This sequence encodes CASSPRSRTSGEPYEQYF.

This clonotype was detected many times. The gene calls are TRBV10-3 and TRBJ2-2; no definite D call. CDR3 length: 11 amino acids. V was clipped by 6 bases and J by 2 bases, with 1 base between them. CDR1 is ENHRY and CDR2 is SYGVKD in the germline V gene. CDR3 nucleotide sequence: TGTGCCATCAGCAACACCGGGGAGCTGTTTTTT. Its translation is CAISNTGELFF.

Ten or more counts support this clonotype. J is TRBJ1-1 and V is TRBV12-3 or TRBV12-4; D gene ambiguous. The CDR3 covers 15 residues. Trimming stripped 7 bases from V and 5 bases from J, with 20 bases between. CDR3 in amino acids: CASTNPHGVRTEAFF. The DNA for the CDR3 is TGTGCCAGCACCAACCCCCATGGGGTAAGGACTGAAGCTTTCTTT.

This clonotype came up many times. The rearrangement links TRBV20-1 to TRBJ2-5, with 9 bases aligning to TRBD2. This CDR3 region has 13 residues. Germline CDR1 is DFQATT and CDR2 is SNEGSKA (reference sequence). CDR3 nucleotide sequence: TGCAGCGCGACTAGCGGAAAACAAGAGACCCAGTACTTC. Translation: CSATSGKQETQYF.

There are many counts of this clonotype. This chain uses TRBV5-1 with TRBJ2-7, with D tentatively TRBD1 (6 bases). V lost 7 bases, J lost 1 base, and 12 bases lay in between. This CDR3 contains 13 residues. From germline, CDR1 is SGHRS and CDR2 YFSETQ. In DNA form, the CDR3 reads TGCGCCAGCGGGGCAGGGGATTCCTACGAGCAGTACTTC. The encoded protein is CASGAGDSYEQYF.

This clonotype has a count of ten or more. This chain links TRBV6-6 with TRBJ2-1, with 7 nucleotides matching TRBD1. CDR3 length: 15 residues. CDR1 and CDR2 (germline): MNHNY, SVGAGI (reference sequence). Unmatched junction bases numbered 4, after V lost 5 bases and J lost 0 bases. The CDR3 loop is CASSTGAPSYNEQFF. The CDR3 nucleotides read TGTGCCAGCAGTACAGGGGCGCCCTCCTACAATGAGCAGTTCTTC.

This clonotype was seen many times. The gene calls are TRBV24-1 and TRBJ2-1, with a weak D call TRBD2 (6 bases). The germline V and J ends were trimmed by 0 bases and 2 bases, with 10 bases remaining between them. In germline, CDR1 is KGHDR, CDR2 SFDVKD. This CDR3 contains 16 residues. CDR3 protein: CATSDLKGGTYNEQFF. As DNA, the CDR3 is TGTGCCACCAGTGATTTGAAGGGAGGCACCTACAATGAGCAGTTCTTC.

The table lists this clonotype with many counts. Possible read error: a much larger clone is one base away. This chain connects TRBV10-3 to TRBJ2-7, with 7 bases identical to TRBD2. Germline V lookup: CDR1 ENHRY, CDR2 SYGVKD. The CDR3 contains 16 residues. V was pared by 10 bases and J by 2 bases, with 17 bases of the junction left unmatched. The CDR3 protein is CATQPGPGTTAYEQYF. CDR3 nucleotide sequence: TGTGCCACCCAACCGGGACCTGGGACTACGGCCTACGAGCAGTACTTC.

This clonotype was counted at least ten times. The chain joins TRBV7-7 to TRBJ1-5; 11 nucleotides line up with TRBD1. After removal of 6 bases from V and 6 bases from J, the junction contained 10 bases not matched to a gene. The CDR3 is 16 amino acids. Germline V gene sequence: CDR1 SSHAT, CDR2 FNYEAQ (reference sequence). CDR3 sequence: CASRRGQGEGAQPQHF. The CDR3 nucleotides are TGTGCCAGCAGACGGGGACAGGGGGAGGGCGCTCAGCCCCAGCATTTT.

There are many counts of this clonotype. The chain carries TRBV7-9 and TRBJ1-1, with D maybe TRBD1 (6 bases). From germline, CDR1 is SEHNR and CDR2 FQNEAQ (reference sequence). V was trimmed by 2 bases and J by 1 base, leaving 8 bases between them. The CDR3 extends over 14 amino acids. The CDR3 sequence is CASSLKGQNTEAFF. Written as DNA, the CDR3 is TGTGCCAGCAGCTTAAAGGGACAGAACACTGAAGCTTTCTTT.